The 28 T cell receptor beta chains below come from one sample, sequenced in a study of T-cell memory formation after mild COVID-19. TCRdb reprocessed the 5' RACE reads with MiXCR, giving one entry per CDR3 protein. The sample has around 140,000 distinct CDR3 sequences; 25% are singletons. The specimen sequenced was PBMCs or a T cell subset sorted from them (not recorded which). The receptors derive from an adult woman who had mild COVID-19 (a few samples of this study predate the infection). Cell type and time point are not known.

In this sample, this clonotype turned up a few times. The chain links TRBV29-1 to TRBJ2-7; TRBD1 is a possible D gene (6 bases). The length of the CDR3 is 15 residues. The V and J ends lost 0 bases and 0 bases respectively, with 12 bases between them. Germline V gene data show CDR1 as SQVTM and CDR2 as ANQGSEA. CDR3 protein: CSVEDAGTSSYEQYF. CDR3 DNA: TGCAGCGTTGAAGATGCAGGGACAAGCTCCTACGAGCAGTACTTC.

This sequence joins TRBV4-2 and TRBJ1-2, with 9 bases that match TRBD1. Germline values: CDR1 LGHNA, CDR2 YNFKEQ. Trimming at V came to 0 bases and at J to 0 bases, leaving 8 bases not matched to a gene. The CDR3 is made up of 18 amino acids. The CDR3 DNA sequence: TGTGCCAGCAGCCAAGATGGGACAGGGTCTGGGGCTAACTATGGCTACACCTTC. Translating it yields CASSQDGTGSGANYGYTF.

This clonotype was seen only a few times. The CDR3 sequence: CASSVGGGNTGELFF. DNA for the CDR3: TGTGCCAGCAGCGTGGGCGGCGGGAACACCGGGGAGCTGTTTTTT. V usage is TRBV9 and J usage is TRBJ2-2; D is undetermined. Germline lookup yields CDR1 SGDLS and CDR2 YYNGEE. This CDR3 comprises 15 residues. Trimming left V 2 bases short and J 1 base short, with 9 bases between.

The V call is TRBV19, the J call TRBJ2-1; tentatively, D is TRBD1 or TRBD2 (6 bases each). Germline CDR1 LNHDA, CDR2 SQIVND (reference sequence). V lost 4 bases to trimming and J lost 8 bases, with 24 bases between them. The CDR3 sequence is 17 residues long. CDR3 DNA: TGTGCCAGTAGTACCGGGGGCGGGGATTACCGAAGCTATGAGCAGTTCTTC. Translated, it gives CASSTGGGDYRSYEQFF. The full variable domain, rest sourced from reference TRBV19 and TRBJ2-1, is DGGITQSPKYLFRKEGQNVTLSCEQNLNHDAMYWYRQDPGQGLRLIYYSQIVNDFQKGDIAEGYSVSREKKESFPLTVTSAQKNPTAFYLCASSTGGGDYRSYEQFFGPGTRLTVL.

This clonotype was detected a few times. The chain links TRBV20-1 to TRBJ1-1; D remains unclear. The germline CDR1 and CDR2 sequences are DFQATT and SNEGSKA (reference sequence). This CDR3 comprises 13 residues. V was cut by 4 bases and J by 3 bases, with 12 bases left in between. The CDR3 coding sequence is TGCAGTGCTACTTCTATAATGCACACTGAAGCTTTCTTT. This sequence encodes CSATSIMHTEAFF.

This clonotype appeared a few times. The V and J genes are TRBV27 and TRBJ2-1; D is undetermined. Between the trimmed V and J ends, which lost 3 bases and 11 bases, there was a span of 11 bases. This CDR3 has 12 amino acids. Germline CDR1 and CDR2: MNHEY and SMNVEV (reference sequence). The CDR3 loop is CASSFPDQKQFF. The CDR3 DNA reads as TGTGCCAGCAGTTTCCCCGACCAGAAGCAGTTCTTC.

This clonotype was observed a few times. The gene calls are TRBV5-1 and TRBJ2-1, with D hard to call. CDR1 is SGHRS, CDR2 YFSETQ, per germline. The CDR3 is 12 residues long. The V and J ends lost 4 bases and 9 bases respectively, with 11 bases between them. CDR3 loop: CASSVSDGEQFF. The CDR3 nucleotides are TGCGCCAGCAGCGTGTCGGACGGTGAGCAGTTCTTC.

This chain links TRBV20-1 with TRBJ1-5; D gene unclear. CDR3 size: 13 residues. Trimming shortened V by 4 bases and J by 0 bases, and 7 bases separated the two germline ends. Per germline, CDR1 DFQATT and CDR2 SNEGSKA (reference sequence). The CDR3 DNA reads as TGCAGTGCTACTGATAATAGCAATCAGCCCCAGCATTTT. Its translation: CSATDNSNQPQHF.

The J gene is TRBJ2-1, the V gene TRBV5-1; unclear D gene. Germline values: CDR1 SGHRS, CDR2 YFSETQ. Trimming cost V 0 bases and J 8 bases, with 9 bases left between them. This CDR3 has 13 residues. The CDR3, as DNA: TGCGCCAGCAGCTTGGTGAAGGGCTATGAGCAGTTCTTC. Translation gives CASSLVKGYEQFF.

This clonotype came up a few times. CDR3 region: CASSLAGTSGSNEQFF. The CDR3 region has the DNA TGTGCCAGCAGCTTGGCCGGGACTAGCGGGAGCAATGAGCAGTTCTTC. This chain joins TRBV11-2 and TRBJ2-1, with 14 bases that match TRBD2. CDR3 length equals 16 residues. The germline V gene has CDR1 SGHAT and CDR2 FQNNGV. J lost 6 bases, V lost 3 bases, and 4 bases had no gene match.

The V call is TRBV7-9, the J call TRBJ1-2, with D hard to call. The germline V gene has CDR1 SEHNR and CDR2 FQNEAQ (reference sequence). CDR3 size: 14 residues. The germline V and J ends were trimmed by 2 bases and 2 bases, with 9 bases remaining between them. The CDR3 loop reads CASSLLSNNYGYTF. The DNA for the CDR3 is TGTGCCAGCAGCTTATTGAGCAACAACTATGGCTACACCTTC.

The chain joins TRBV27 to TRBJ1-2, with 7 bases identical to TRBD1. The ends lost 0 bases at V and 5 bases at J; junction bases unmatched: 6. Germline CDR1 and CDR2: MNHEY and SMNVEV (reference sequence). This CDR3 contains 15 residues. CDR3 amino acids: CASSLSRDSGYGYTF. In nucleotides, the CDR3 is TGTGCCAGCAGTTTATCGAGGGACAGCGGTTATGGCTACACCTTC.

V gene TRBV7-2 combines with J gene TRBJ2-4; 12 bases are a match to TRBD2. The V gene end was trimmed by 5 bases and the J gene end by 5 bases; junction bases not matched to a gene: 1. The CDR3 is 14 residues long. Germline CDR1 reads SGHTA; CDR2 reads FQGNSA. The CDR3 reads CASSRLAGENIQYF. The CDR3 DNA follows: TGTGCCAGCAGCCGACTAGCGGGAGAAAACATTCAGTACTTC.

This clonotype was counted a few times. This chain connects TRBV29-1 to TRBJ2-1; 7 bases match TRBD1. CDR1 and CDR2 (germline): SQVTM, ANQGSEA. CDR3 length: 13 amino acids. The J segment lost 7 bases and the V segment lost 7 bases, leaving 10 bases of the junction unmatched. The CDR3 loop reads CSALTGILNEQFF. Here the CDR3 DNA reads TGCAGCGCGTTGACAGGGATCTTGAATGAGCAGTTCTTC.

This clonotype was recorded a few times. The chain recombines TRBV7-9 with TRBJ1-2; perhaps TRBD1 as D (5 bases). Germline V lookup: CDR1 SEHNR, CDR2 FQNEAQ (reference sequence). Trimming cost V 11 bases and J 6 bases, with 25 bases left between them. CDR3 length equals 15 residues. The DNA for the CDR3 is TGTGCCGAACGTGGGCAGGGTACGGGCGACAATGGCTACACCTTC. It codes for CAERGQGTGDNGYTF.

The CDR3 is CASSSSDRGSGQETQYF. In DNA, the CDR3 is TGTGCCAGCAGTTCCTCGGACAGGGGGTCGGGCCAAGAGACCCAGTACTTC. This chain links TRBV12-3 or TRBV12-4 with TRBJ2-5; 10 bases match TRBD1. The CDR3 runs to 17 residues. V lost 4 bases and J lost 1; bases outside the gene matches: 9.

This clonotype was picked up a small number of times. This chain uses TRBV19 with TRBJ2-1, with 9 bases that match TRBD1. Germline loops: CDR1 LNHDA, CDR2 SQIVND (reference sequence). V lost 9 bases, J lost 5 bases, and 11 bases stayed unmatched. CDR3 length: 15 amino acids. CDR3 nucleotide sequence: TGTGCCAGCGCGAGGACAGGGGCCCAAAACAATGAGCAGTTCTTC. Amino acid sequence: CASARTGAQNNEQFF.

The chain uses TRBV7-9 and TRBJ2-7, with TRBD2 identical over 9 bases. V lost 5 bases, J lost 0 bases, and 2 bases stayed unmatched. Per the germline V gene, CDR1 is SEHNR and CDR2 is FQNEAQ (reference sequence). This CDR3 has 14 amino acids. As DNA, the CDR3 is TGTGCCAGCAGCATTAGCGGGGGCTCCTACGAGCAGTACTTC. This encodes CASSISGGSYEQYF.

By share of the sample, this clonotype is medium-sized. V gene TRBV28 combines with J gene TRBJ2-2; TRBD1 matches 9 bases. V trimming: 5 bases; J trimming: 1 base; junction bases outside the gene matches: 8. CDR1 MDHEN and CDR2 SYDVKM come from the germline V gene. The CDR3 sequence is 17 residues long. CDR3 nucleotide sequence: TGTGCCAGCAGTCACCGGGGGACAGGGTGGAACACCGGGGAGCTGTTTTTT. Its protein product is CASSHRGTGWNTGELFF. Together with reference TRBV28 and TRBJ2-2, the CDR3 gives the full variable domain: DVKVTQSSRYLVKRTGEKVFLECVQDMDHENMFWYRQDPGLGLRLIYFSYDVKMKEKGDIPEGYSVSREKKERFSLILESASTNQTSMYLCASSHRGTGWNTGELFFGEGSRLTVL.

A single count supports this clonotype. The chain joins TRBV9 to TRBJ2-1; no clear D gene. CDR1 and CDR2 from the germline V gene are SGDLS and YYNGEE. Trimming removed 5 bases at V and 7 bases at J, with 10 bases between. This CDR3 comprises 12 residues. The CDR3 DNA is TGTGCCAGCAGGGCAGAAGGGAATGAGCAGTTCTTC. Protein: CASRAEGNEQFF.

This clonotype was counted only a few times. This rearrangement joins TRBV7-9 to TRBJ2-7; possibly TRBD2 for D (5 bases). The CDR3 length is 13 residues. In germline, CDR1 is SEHNR, CDR2 FQNEAQ (reference sequence). V was clipped by 3 bases and J by 3 bases, with 9 bases between them. The CDR3 protein is CASSLEDDYEQYF. CDR3 coding DNA: TGTGCCAGCAGCTTGGAGGACGACTACGAGCAGTACTTC.

V gene TRBV12-3 or TRBV12-4 combines with J gene TRBJ1-1; unclear D gene. The CDR3 runs 14 residues. V gave up 2 bases and J gave up 0 bases, with 7 bases separating them. The CDR3 DNA reads as TGTGCCAGCAGTTTATGGCACATGAACACTGAAGCTTTCTTT. Encoded protein: CASSLWHMNTEAFF.

In this sample, this clonotype turned up a few times. The V and J genes are TRBV2 and TRBJ2-7; 9 bases map to TRBD1. V was pared by 10 bases and J by 5 bases, with 18 bases of the junction left unmatched. Germline-derived CDR1 and CDR2 are SNHLY and FYNNEI. The CDR3 sequence is 16 residues long. CDR3 sequence (DNA): TGTGCCACCCGGAAACCGGGACAGGGTGTTGAGCACGAGCAGTACTTC. It translates to CATRKPGQGVEHEQYF.

The chain recombines TRBV10-3 with TRBJ1-1, with a tentative D call TRBD1 (5 bases). Germline CDR1 is ENHRY and CDR2 is SYGVKD. Trimming took 0 bases from V and 4 from J, leaving 9 bases between them. The CDR3 is 14 residues long. The CDR3 sequence: CAISESLRGTEAFF. The CDR3 DNA is TGTGCCATCAGTGAGTCGCTAAGGGGCACTGAAGCTTTCTTT.

This sequence joins TRBV7-6 and TRBJ2-7; tentative D call: TRBD2 (6 bases). V was pared by 5 bases and J by 3 bases, with 17 bases between. The CDR3 has 15 residues. Germline V gives CDR1 SGHVS, CDR2 FNYEAQ. The CDR3 reads CASSPSEGPYYEQYF. CDR3 nucleotide sequence: TGTGCCAGCAGCCCTTCGGAGGGCCCCTACTACGAGCAGTACTTC.

This clonotype was detected a few times. The rearrangement uses TRBV6-1 and TRBJ2-7, with TRBD2 as a possible D gene (6 bases). Germline V gene sequence: CDR1 MNHNS, CDR2 SASEGT. Trimming pared 9 bases from V and 6 bases from J, leaving 12 bases between. This CDR3 is 11 amino acids long. The CDR3 DNA reads as TGTGCCAGGGGGGGACTTGGCGAGCAGTACTTC. It encodes CARGGLGEQYF.

In its sample, this clonotype was seen a few times. The V call is TRBV4-3, the J call TRBJ1-1; no reliable D call. This CDR3 is built from 16 residues. Trimming cost V 0 bases and J 0 bases, with 11 bases left between them. The germline gives CDR1 LGHNA, CDR2 YSLEER. In nucleotides, the CDR3 is TGCGCCAGCAGCCAAGATTGGGCAGGACTGAACACTGAAGCTTTCTTT. Translating gives CASSQDWAGLNTEAFF.

V and J are TRBV30 and TRBJ1-5, with 8 bases matching TRBD1. The CDR3 consists of 15 residues. The trim removed 0 bases at V and 7 bases at J, leaving 8 bases unmatched. Germline loops: CDR1 GTSNPN, CDR2 SVGIG (reference sequence). In DNA, the CDR3 is TGTGCCTGGAGTGTTCCGGGACAGGATGACCAGCCCCAGCATTTT. It translates to CAWSVPGQDDQPQHF.